The TCR beta chain described here comes from a study of T cell responses to AZD1222 COVID-19 vaccine. TCRdb keeps only in-frame clones here, not all; method: immunoSEQ multiplex PCR. The sample shows some 49,000 clones, 70% to 90% of them seen only once. The CDR3 extends over 14 amino acids. Germline V lookup: CDR1 SGHRS, CDR2 YFSETQ. The V gene lost 0 bases and the J gene lost 5 bases, with 9 bases spanning the gap. Study-wide findings and caveats: There were repertoire samples only from the period after the peak T cell response.

For this clone: Its target is not known.

J is TRBJ2-1 and V is TRBV5-1; weak D call: TRBD1 (6 bases). The sequenced sample was peripheral blood, obtained 28 days after the second AZD1222 dose. The sequence was collected from an adult who received the AZD1222 COVID-19 vaccine. CDR3 sequence reads: CASSLGQADNEQFF. The CDR3, as DNA: TGCGCCAGCAGCTTGGGACAGGCGGACAATGAGCAGTTCTTC.